This T cell receptor beta chain was observed in a study of OX40 agonist ivuxolimab in advanced cancers. Turning to the study itself: Patients received the agonistic anti-OX40 (CD134) antibody ivuxolimab. A mean age of about 59 years, range roughly 23 to 79, was recorded, and 70% to 85% were male. Partial response was recorded in three patients: one hepatocellular carcinoma and two cutaneous melanoma cases.

With regard to this clone: What it recognizes is unknown.

Regarding the study as a whole: Partial responders at 0.1-3.0 mg/kg showed near-lowest clonal expansion.

Produced via immunoSEQ multiplex PCR; TCRdb's table is partial and in-frame only. The repertoire holds some 74,000 clones, with about 91% as singletons. Sequenced here: CD4+ or CD8+ T cells sorted from blood, sampled in a trial of the OX40 agonist ivuxolimab. The TCR comes from an adult with an advanced solid tumor such as melanoma, head and neck, liver or kidney cancer.

CDR3 residues: CASSLEGRETQYF. DNA of the CDR3: TGTGCCAGCAGCTTAGAGGGGCGGGAGACCCAGTACTTC. The V and J genes are TRBV7-9 and TRBJ2-5, with D tentatively TRBD1 (5 bases). The V end was cut by 1 base, the J end by 5 bases, with 8 bases between. This CDR3 region has 13 residues. Germline V gene lookup returns CDR1 SEHNR and CDR2 FQNEAQ (reference sequence). The variable domain in full, completed from reference TRBV7-9 and TRBJ2-5, reads DTGVSQNPRHKITKRGQNVTFRCDPISEHNRLYWYRQTLGQGPEFLTYFQNEAQLEKSRLLSDRFSAERPKGSFSTLEIQRTEQGDSAMYLCASSLEGRETQYFGPGTRLLVL.